Detailed here is one TCR beta chain. The data originate from a study of T-cell memory formation after mild COVID-19. TCRdb reanalysed the 5' RACE reads using MiXCR and keeps one entry per CDR3 protein. The sample shows more than 200,000 distinct CDR3 sequences, roughly 15% of them seen only once. Trimming removed 6 bases at V and 1 base at J, with 18 bases between. Germline-derived CDR1 and CDR2 are SGHRS and YFSETQ. The CDR3 spans 16 residues. This sequence originates from a man younger than 35 who had mild COVID-19 (a few samples of this study predate the infection). Cell type and time point are not known. The rearrangement uses TRBV5-1 and TRBJ2-3; TRBD1 is a possible D gene (6 bases). Sequencing used PBMCs or a T cell subset sorted from them (not recorded which). This chain's CDR3 is CASNTGRSHRTDTQYF. The CDR3 DNA follows: TGCGCCAGCAACACAGGGAGATCTCACCGCACAGATACGCAGTATTTT.